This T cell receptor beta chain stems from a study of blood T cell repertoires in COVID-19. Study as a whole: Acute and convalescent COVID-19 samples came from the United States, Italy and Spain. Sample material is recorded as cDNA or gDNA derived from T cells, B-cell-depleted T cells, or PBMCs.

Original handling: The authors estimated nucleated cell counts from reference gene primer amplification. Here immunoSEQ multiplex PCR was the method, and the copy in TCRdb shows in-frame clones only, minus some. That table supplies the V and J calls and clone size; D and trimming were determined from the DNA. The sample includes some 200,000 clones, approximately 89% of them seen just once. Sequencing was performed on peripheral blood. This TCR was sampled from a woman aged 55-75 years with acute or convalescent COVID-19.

The CDR3 DNA is TGTGCCAGCAGTGATGGACAACGATCTGAGGGCTACACCTTC. Encoded protein: CASSDGQRSEGYTF. V gene TRBV6-6 combines with J gene TRBJ1-2, with D tentatively TRBD1 (5 bases). CDR1 is MNHNY, CDR2 SVGAGI, per germline (reference sequence). The CDR3 has 14 residues. Trimming removed 5 bases from V and 8 bases from J, with 18 bases in between.